This TCR beta chain was recorded in a study of CD8+ T cells in alopecia areata. Study findings and constraints: Normal skin's resident alphabeta T cells are also sequenced in scalp samples. An increase in clonality over normal scalp was evident in lesional scalp, especially alopecia totalis/universalis. Against the mouse data, patients shared TCRs less clearly, possibly for HLA reasons.

It was cDNA, reverse transcribed from extracted RNA, that served as the sequencing template. Produced via immunoSEQ multiplex PCR; TCRdb's table is partial and in-frame only. Of roughly 100,000 clones in the sample, around 59% are singletons; the top ten hold about 9%. To note about this clone: What it binds is unknown.

T lymphocytes (CD4+ and CD8+) were sorted from PBMCs. CDR3 length: 14 residues. Germline V gene lookup returns CDR1 SGHTA and CDR2 FQGNSA. V lost 4 bases to trimming and J lost 7 bases; unmatched junction nucleotides: 6. The sequence was collected from a human donor in good health. Input material: CD4+ T cells sorted from blood. This chain links TRBV7-2 with TRBJ2-5; 10 bases line up with TRBD1. CDR3 nucleotide sequence: TGTGCCAGCAGCTCGGGGACAGGGGTGGGGACCCAGTACTTC. Amino acids: CASSSGTGVGTQYF.